The 25 T cell receptor beta chains presented below share a single source sample, sequenced in a study of CD4 T cells in relation to SARS-CoV-2 and coronaviruses. CD4+ T cells from unexposed donors were obtained before the COVID-19 pandemic (2011-2018). After roughly ten days of culture, CD4+ T cells were isolated. Which antigens these TCRs recognize remains unknown. This table comes from immunoSEQ multiplex PCR, and its TCRdb copy is limited to in-frame clones, with some not included. Here the sample spans about 31,000 clones, 60% to 80% being singletons. The sample taken for sequencing was CD4+ T cells from PBMCs, cultured in vitro. These receptors originate from a human donor in good health.

The V gene is TRBV6-2 or TRBV6-3, the J gene TRBJ2-3; D uncertain. V was shortened by 2 bases and J by 3 bases, with 3 bases between the two germline ends. Germline CDR1 and CDR2: MNHEY and SVGEGT. This CDR3 contains 12 residues. The CDR3 region has the DNA TGTGCCAGCAGTTACAGGACAGATACGCAGTATTTT. Translated, it gives CASSYRTDTQYF.

This sequence joins TRBV6-1 and TRBJ2-1; D tentatively fits TRBD1 or TRBD2 (5 bases each). This CDR3 has 17 residues. CDR1 is MNHNS, CDR2 SASEGT, per germline. Trimming removed 4 bases from V and 6 bases from J, with 22 bases in between. This CDR3 reads CASSGRTGQIRGNEQFF. The CDR3 DNA reads TGTGCCAGCAGTGGACGAACGGGGCAGATCCGGGGCAATGAGCAGTTCTTC.

J is TRBJ2-7 and V is TRBV9; 14 bases are shared with TRBD2. V shed 3 bases and J 1 base; nucleotides not matched to a gene: 6. Germline CDR1 is SGDLS and CDR2 is YYNGEE. The CDR3 has 17 residues. The CDR3 here is CASSAGLAGGPSYEQYF. The CDR3 DNA sequence: TGTGCCAGCAGCGCAGGACTAGCGGGGGGTCCTTCCTACGAGCAGTACTTC.

This rearrangement joins TRBV11-2 to TRBJ2-2; either TRBD1 or TRBD2 may supply D (5 bases each). From germline, CDR1 is SGHAT and CDR2 FQNNGV. This CDR3 is 15 amino acids long. The ends were cut back, 4 bases at V and 5 bases at J, with 14 bases in the middle. CDR3 region: CASSSNTWGTGELFF. CDR3 DNA: TGTGCCAGCAGCTCGAACACTTGGGGGACCGGGGAGCTGTTTTTT. Full variable domain (missing parts from reference TRBV11-2 and TRBJ2-2): EAGVAQSPRYKIIEKRQSVAFWCNPISGHATLYWYQQILGQGPKLLIQFQNNGVVDDSQLPKDRFSAERLKGVDSTLKIQPAKLEDSAVYLCASSSNTWGTGELFFGEGSRLTVL.

The J gene is TRBJ2-1, the V gene TRBV21-1; TRBD2, the D gene given by the table, was not confirmed from the DNA. TRBV21-1 is deemed a pseudogene. The CDR3 is 18 residues long. CDR3 amino acids: CASSKDAGTNNPLGEQFF. The CDR3 DNA follows: TGTGCCAGCAGCAAGGACGCCGGGACTAATAACCCATTGGGGGAGCAGTTCTTC.

The CDR3 DNA follows: TGTGCCAGCAGCTTAGTTGCAGCGGGGGGGCTTTGGGAGCAGTTCTTC. Amino acid sequence: CASSLVAAGGLWEQFF. The chain joins TRBV7-2 to TRBJ2-1; 10 bases line up with TRBD2. CDR1 SGHTA and CDR2 FQGNSA come from the germline V gene. V was pared by 1 base and J by 10 bases, with 10 bases of the junction left unmatched. CDR3 length equals 16 residues.

This clone was counted only a few times. The rearrangement joins TRBV5-4 to TRBJ1-5, with 7 positions matching TRBD1. Germline V CDR1 and CDR2: SGHNT, YYREEE (reference sequence). The CDR3 extends over 16 amino acids. V gave up 3 bases and J gave up 4 bases; unmatched junction bases: 10. This chain's CDR3 is CASSWGGTEVNQPQHF. The CDR3 DNA reads as TGTGCCAGCAGCTGGGGCGGGACAGAGGTTAATCAGCCCCAGCATTTT.

This sequence joins TRBV5-1 and TRBJ2-3; tentative D call: TRBD2 (6 bases). Germline V gene lookup returns CDR1 SGHRS and CDR2 YFSETQ. The germline V and J ends were trimmed by 5 bases and 1 base, with 14 bases remaining between them. This CDR3 has 15 amino acids. The CDR3 DNA sequence: TGCGCCAGCAGAAGAGGAGGGGCACGCACAGATACGCAGTATTTT. Translation: CASRRGGARTDTQYF.

The genes are TRBV19 and TRBJ1-4; 7 bases map to TRBD1. The V gene's germline CDR1 is LNHDA and CDR2 SQIVND (reference sequence). This CDR3 region has 16 residues. After removal of 3 bases from V and 5 bases from J, the junction contained 9 bases not matched to a gene. The CDR3 loop is CASSMADRELNEKLFF. The CDR3 DNA sequence: TGTGCCAGTAGTATGGCCGACAGGGAATTAAATGAAAAACTGTTTTTT.

The chain uses TRBV6-1 and TRBJ1-5, with a possible D match to TRBD1 (5 bases). This CDR3 comprises 18 residues. Trimming took off 2 bases at V and 0 bases at J, with 17 bases between the two ends. Per the germline V gene, CDR1 is MNHNS and CDR2 is SASEGT. The CDR3 spells CASSERTLEGFSNQPQHF. CDR3 in DNA: TGTGCCAGCAGTGAAAGAACTCTGGAGGGGTTTAGCAATCAGCCCCAGCATTTT.

This clone was seen a few times. The chain combines TRBV14 with TRBJ2-7, with a tentative D call TRBD1 (5 bases). Looked up from germline, CDR1 is SGHDN and CDR2 is FVKESK. The length of the CDR3 is 13 residues. V lost 4 bases and J lost 6, with 13 bases in between. CDR3 loop: CASSPRGSGEQYF. Written as DNA, the CDR3 is TGTGCCAGCAGCCCTAGGGGTTCGGGCGAGCAGTACTTC. The full variable domain, completed using reference TRBV14 and TRBJ2-7, is EAGVTQFPSHSVIEKGQTVTLRCDPISGHDNLYWYRRVMGKEIKFLLHFVKESKQDESGMPNNRFLAERTGGTYSTLKVQPAELEDSGVYFCASSPRGSGEQYFGPGTRLTVT.

The chain employs TRBV21-1 and TRBJ1-1. TRBV21-1 is assigned pseudogene status. The CDR3 spans 17 residues. The CDR3 DNA reads TGTGCCAGCAGCCTCAGGGGAGGACAGAAATCGAACACTGAAGCTTTCTTT. Protein product: CASSLRGGQKSNTEAFF.

V and J are TRBV12-3 or TRBV12-4 and TRBJ2-5; no clear D. Trimming left V 5 bases short and J 3 bases short, with 4 bases between. The CDR3 is made up of 11 amino acids. The CDR3 is CASSLKETQYF. The CDR3 DNA reads as TGTGCCAGCAGTCTCAAAGAGACCCAGTACTTC.

The V call is TRBV19, the J call TRBJ1-5; a weak D match, TRBD1 (6 bases). Trimming removed 8 bases from V and 5 bases from J, with 13 bases in between. Germline values: CDR1 LNHDA, CDR2 SQIVND (reference sequence). The CDR3 runs 13 residues. DNA of the CDR3: TGTGCCAGTCAACTGCACAGGGATCAGCCCCAGCATTTT. Translation gives CASQLHRDQPQHF.

This clone was counted between two and nine times. The chain employs TRBV2 and TRBJ1-5; TRBD1 might be the D (6 bases). V lost 8 bases and J 6 bases, leaving 8 bases between the germline ends. The CDR3 has 11 amino acids. Germline V lookup: CDR1 SNHLY, CDR2 FYNNEI. The DNA for the CDR3 is TGTGCCAGCGGGGGGGCTCAGCCCCAGCATTTT. Its translation: CASGGAQPQHF.

This clone was detected once. The chain joins TRBV4-1 to TRBJ2-1; TRBD2 aligns across 10 bases. This CDR3 is built from 15 residues. V gave up 4 bases and J gave up 5 bases; unmatched junction bases: 5. Per the germline V gene, CDR1 is MGHRA and CDR2 is YSYEKL. The CDR3 region is CASSPSGSFDNEQFF. CDR3 in DNA: TGCGCCAGCAGCCCTAGCGGGAGTTTCGACAATGAGCAGTTCTTC.

This clone came up once. J is TRBJ2-6 and V is TRBV5-6; 7 positions agree with TRBD2. The ends lost 4 bases at V and 3 bases at J; junction bases unmatched: 7. This CDR3 has 16 residues. In germline, CDR1 is SGHDT, CDR2 YYEEEE. The CDR3 here is CASSLLGGDGANVLTF. DNA of the CDR3: TGTGCCAGCAGCCTCTTGGGGGGGGATGGGGCCAACGTCCTGACTTTC. The full variable domain, in which reference TRBV5-6 and TRBJ2-6 provide the parts outside the CDR3, is DAGVTQSPTHLIKTRGQQVTLRCSPKSGHDTVSWYQQALGQGPQFIFQYYEEEERQRGNFPDRFSGHQFPNYSSELNVNALLLGDSALYLCASSLLGGDGANVLTFGAGSRLTVL.

This clone appeared a single time. The V call is TRBV3-1 (or the pseudogene TRBV3-2), the J call TRBJ1-1; D gene unclear. Per germline, CDR1 LGHDT and CDR2 YNNKEL (reference sequence). Trimming pared 0 bases from V and 5 bases from J, leaving 7 bases between. CDR3 length: 13 amino acids. CDR3 DNA: TGTGCCAGCAGCCAAGAACGGGTGACTGAAGCTTTCTTT. This sequence encodes CASSQERVTEAFF.

This chain connects TRBV9 to TRBJ1-2; 10 nucleotides line up with TRBD1. Germline V CDR1 and CDR2: SGDLS, YYNGEE. This CDR3 region has 13 residues. After removal of 5 bases from V and 8 bases from J, the junction contained 6 bases not matched to a gene. The CDR3 sequence is CASRTGGPGGYTF. CDR3 nucleotide sequence: TGTGCCAGCAGGACAGGGGGCCCGGGCGGCTACACCTTC.

There are a few counts of this clone. V is TRBV5-4 and J is TRBJ2-7; the D is unclear. V shed 4 bases and J shed 2 bases, with 16 bases lying between them. The CDR3 is 15 residues long. Germline CDR1 is SGHNT and CDR2 is YYREEE (reference sequence). CDR3 sequence reads: CASSQAGRFTYEQYF. The CDR3 nucleotides are TGTGCCAGCAGCCAGGCAGGCCGGTTTACCTACGAGCAGTACTTC.

V usage is TRBV6-2 or TRBV6-3 and J usage is TRBJ2-3; the D gene is possibly TRBD2 (6 bases). Germline V gene data show CDR1 as MNHEY and CDR2 as SVGEGT. The V gene lost 2 bases and the J gene lost 6 bases, with 24 bases spanning the gap. The CDR3 sequence is 18 residues long. The CDR3 coding sequence is TGTGCCAGCAGTTACGATTTTCTACGAGCGGAGGGCCAGGATACGCAGTATTTT. This codes for CASSYDFLRAEGQDTQYF.

J is TRBJ1-5 and V is TRBV19; the D gene is possibly TRBD1 (6 bases). The CDR3 sequence is 13 residues long. Trimming removed 7 bases from V and 5 bases from J, with 12 bases in between. The germline V gene has CDR1 LNHDA and CDR2 SQIVND (reference sequence). The CDR3: CASKPSGDQPQHF. The CDR3, as DNA: TGTGCCAGTAAGCCCTCAGGGGATCAGCCCCAGCATTTT. Full variable domain (remainder filled in from reference TRBV19 and TRBJ1-5): DGGITQSPKYLFRKEGQNVTLSCEQNLNHDAMYWYRQDPGQGLRLIYYSQIVNDFQKGDIAEGYSVSREKKESFPLTVTSAQKNPTAFYLCASKPSGDQPQHFGDGTRLSIL.

The rearrangement uses TRBV19 and TRBJ2-1; 7 bases line up with TRBD1. In germline, CDR1 is LNHDA, CDR2 SQIVND (reference sequence). CDR3 length: 16 residues. After removal of 0 bases from V and 3 bases from J, the junction contained 5 bases not matched to a gene. DNA of the CDR3: TGTGCCAGTAGTATAGAGAGGGACAGAAACTACAATGAGCAGTTCTTC. Translation: CASSIERDRNYNEQFF.

This clone showed up just a few times. The V and J genes are TRBV11-2 and TRBJ2-7, with 7 nucleotides matching TRBD2. With V trimmed by 4 bases and J by 0 bases, 9 bases remained unmatched. CDR1 and CDR2 (germline): SGHAT, FQNNGV. The CDR3 has 16 residues. The DNA of the CDR3 is TGTGCCAGCAGCTCCTTCCCGCGGGGGAGCTCCTACGAGCAGTACTTC. Translated, it gives CASSSFPRGSSYEQYF.

The chain joins TRBV18 to TRBJ2-7; tentatively, D is TRBD1 (6 bases). The CDR3 has 15 amino acids. In germline, CDR1 is KGHSH, CDR2 LQKENI. V was cut by 3 bases and J by 7 bases, with 19 bases left in between. The CDR3 sequence is CASSPFPGLQGEQYF. In DNA form, the CDR3 reads TGTGCCAGCTCACCTTTCCCGGGGCTTCAGGGGGAGCAGTACTTC.